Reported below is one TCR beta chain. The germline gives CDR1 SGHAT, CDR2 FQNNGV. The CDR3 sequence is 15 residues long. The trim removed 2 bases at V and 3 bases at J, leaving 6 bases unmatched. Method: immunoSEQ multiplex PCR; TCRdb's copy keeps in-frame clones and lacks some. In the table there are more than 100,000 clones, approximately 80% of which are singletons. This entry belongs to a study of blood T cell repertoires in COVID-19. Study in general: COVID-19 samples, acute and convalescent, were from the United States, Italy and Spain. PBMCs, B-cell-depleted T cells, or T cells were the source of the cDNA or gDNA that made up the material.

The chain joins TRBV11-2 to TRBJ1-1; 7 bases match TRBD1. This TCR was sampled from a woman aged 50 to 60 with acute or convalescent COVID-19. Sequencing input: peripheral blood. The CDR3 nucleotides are TGTGCCAGCAGCTTACCGACAGGGCGTGACACTGAAGCTTTCTTT. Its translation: CASSLPTGRDTEAFF.